This TCR beta chain was recorded in a study of cytomegalovirus exposure and HLA in healthy donors. PCR amplification relied on 60 Vbeta primers (plus 13 Jbeta primers). This table comes from immunoSEQ multiplex PCR, and its TCRdb copy is limited to in-frame clones, with some not included. The table gives about 160,000 clones; the top ten clones make up about 2.2% of it. Overall study results and limits: An apparent linkage of common viral pathogens to several of the most significant clusters emerged in a later analysis. Using the classifier, cytomegalovirus status was reportedly diagnosed with high specificity and sensitivity.

The V end was cut by 5 bases, the J end by 4 bases, with 19 bases between. This CDR3 region has 16 residues. The germline V gene encodes CDR1 SGHTA and CDR2 FQGNSA. A remark on this clone: Antigen unknown.

This sequence joins TRBV7-2 and TRBJ2-3; a possible D gene is TRBD2 (6 bases). The sequencing input was PBMCs. This TCR came from a man under 40 in good health and CMV-seronegative. The DNA of the CDR3 is TGTGCCAGCAGCACCCAAGGGACGGGAGCGGCAGATACGCAGTATTTT. This sequence encodes CASSTQGTGAADTQYF.